This TCR beta chain was obtained from a study of T cells in localized non-small cell lung cancer. Whole-study findings and limits: Longer overall survival was seen with higher T cell density measured in blood.

A remark on this clone: Its antigen is unidentified.

The repertoire was sequenced with immunoSEQ multiplex PCR; TCRdb's copy has only in-frame clones and lacks some. The data show 45,000 to 55,000 clones, about 72% seen once. The CDR3 runs 14 residues. V was cut by 5 bases and J by 5 bases, with 16 bases left in between. The germline CDR1 and CDR2 sequences are SGHTA and FQGNSA. The TCR originated in a man between 40 and 69 years old with stage I squamous cell lung carcinoma. The specimen was peripheral blood, collected before any cancer treatment. The V and J genes are TRBV7-2 and TRBJ2-7; maybe TRBD1 (5 bases). CDR3: CASSPLNQGNEQYF. The CDR3 region has the DNA TGTGCCAGCAGCCCGCTAAACCAGGGTAACGAGCAGTACTTC. Looking up the rest from reference TRBV7-2 and TRBJ2-7 gives the full variable domain: GAGVSQSPSNKVTEKGKDVELRCDPISGHTALYWYRQSLGQGLEFLIYFQGNSAPDKSGLPSDRFSAERTGGSVSTLTIQRTQQEDSAVYLCASSPLNQGNEQYFGPGTRLTVT.